This T cell receptor beta chain was identified in a study of cytomegalovirus exposure and HLA in healthy donors. Germline V gene lookup returns CDR1 LGHNA and CDR2 YSLEER. CDR3 length equals 15 residues. V was cut by 3 bases and J by 4 bases, with 16 bases left in between. Primers for the PCR totalled 60 Vbeta and 13 Jbeta. The data were produced by immunoSEQ multiplex PCR, yet TCRdb's version contains in-frame clones alone and is incomplete. The table records about 130,000 clones, around 75% of them present only once. The sequencing sample was made of PBMCs. The source of this sequence is a man aged 25-40 years in good health and CMV-seronegative. This chain connects TRBV4-3 to TRBJ2-7; D call uncertain. CDR3 nucleotides: TGCGCCAGCAGCCAGGTACAGACGATGGGTTACGAGCAGTACTTC. Amino acids: CASSQVQTMGYEQYF.